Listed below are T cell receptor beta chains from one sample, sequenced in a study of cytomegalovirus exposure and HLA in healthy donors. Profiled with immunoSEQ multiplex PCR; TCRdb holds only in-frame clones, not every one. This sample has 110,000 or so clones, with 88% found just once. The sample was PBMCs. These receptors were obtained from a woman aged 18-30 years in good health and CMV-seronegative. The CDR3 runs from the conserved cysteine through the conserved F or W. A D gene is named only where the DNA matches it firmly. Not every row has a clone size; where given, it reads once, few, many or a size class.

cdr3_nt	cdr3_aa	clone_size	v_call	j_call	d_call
TGTGCCAGCAGCCCAGGGACAACTACCGGGGAGCTGTTTTTT	CASSPGTTTGELFF	NA	TRBV7-3	TRBJ2-2	NA
TGTGCCTGGAGTGGACAGCCCCAAGAGACCCAGTACTTC	CAWSGQPQETQYF	NA	TRBV30	TRBJ2-5	NA
TGTGCCAGCACTCCCTCCCCCGGGACAGGGGTTGTAGATACGCAGTATTTT	CASTPSPGTGVVDTQYF	NA	TRBV27	TRBJ2-3	TRBD1
TGTGCCAGCAGTAGCGGGGGGGCTAGGAATGAGCAGTTCTTC	CASSSGGARNEQFF	NA	TRBV28	TRBJ2-1	TRBD2
TGCGCCAGCAGCCAAGGGGTAGGGGGCGGAGAAGAGACCCAGTACTTC	CASSQGVGGGEETQYF	few	TRBV4-1	TRBJ2-5	TRBD1
TGTGCCAGTAGCCTAGCGGGGTGGGAGGTGGGGCAGTTCTTC	CASSLAGWEVGQFF	few	TRBV19	TRBJ2-1	TRBD2
TGCGCCAGCAGCTTAAATGGTGACCAGGCCTACAATGAGCAGTTCTTC	CASSLNGDQAYNEQFF	NA	TRBV5-1	TRBJ2-1	NA
TGTGCCAGCAGCTGGGGCAGGGGGCTTGGTGAGGCTTTCTTT	CASSWGRGLGEAFF	NA	TRBV5-6	TRBJ1-1	TRBD1
TGTGCCAGCGCGGGGGGCCCTACCTATAATTCACCCCTCCACTTT	CASAGGPTYNSPLHF	NA	TRBV14	TRBJ1-6	NA
TGTGCCAGCTCACTTTCTCTAGGTGGCTACACCTTC	CASSLSLGGYTF	NA	TRBV18	TRBJ1-2	NA
TGTGCCAGCAGCTTAGATACTAGCGCCAACTACGAGCAGTACTTC	CASSLDTSANYEQYF	NA	TRBV7-2	TRBJ2-7	TRBD2
TGTGCCAGCAGCTCGGCTAGCGGAACCTACAATGAGCAGTTCTTC	CASSSASGTYNEQFF	NA	TRBV7-3	TRBJ2-1	TRBD2
TGTGCCAGCAGCCTAGGGGGAGTTGCTCGCGAGCAGTACTTC	CASSLGGVAREQYF	NA	TRBV28	TRBJ2-7	NA
TGTGCCAGCAGCTTAGACAGGCATAACACTGAAGCTTTCTTT	CASSLDRHNTEAFF	NA	TRBV7-6	TRBJ1-1	NA
TGTGCCAGCAGCTCGAACAGGGGCATCCAAGAGACCCAGTACTTC	CASSSNRGIQETQYF	NA	TRBV5-4	TRBJ2-5	TRBD1
TGTGCCAGCAGCTTAGGACAGGGAAACACTGAAGCTTTCTTT	CASSLGQGNTEAFF	NA	TRBV7-2	TRBJ1-1	TRBD1
TGTGCCAGCTCACCTCTAGCGGGAGGCCCAGATACGCAGTATTTT	CASSPLAGGPDTQYF	NA	TRBV18	TRBJ2-3	TRBD2
TGTGCCAGCACCCAGACACTGCACAATGAGCAGTTCTTC	CASTQTLHNEQFF	NA	TRBV7-2	TRBJ2-1	NA